This T cell receptor beta chain was observed in a study of shared clonotypes between healthy human individuals. Study context: Per donor, three plates held CD4 naive cells, three held CD4 memory, two held CD8 naive and one held CD8 memory.

General study points: Non-shared clonotypes displayed generation probabilities falling below those of clonotypes present in all four donors.

The method was immunoSEQ multiplex PCR; TCRdb's version includes in-frame clones alone and lacks a portion of them. The sample yields over a million clones, about 75% seen once. This clone was seen a handful of times. Antigen: not known. The CDR3 consists of 14 residues. CDR1 and CDR2 from the germline V gene are MNHEY and SMNVEV (reference sequence). The V end lost 3 bases, the J end lost 0 bases, and 7 bases lay between the germline ends. The material sequenced was memory CD4+ T cells sorted from blood. Subset reported: CD45RA-negative fraction. This receptor was identified in a man between 18 and 35 years old in good health. The chain has TRBV27 and TRBJ2-3; D might be TRBD1 (6 bases). CDR3 loop: CASSFQGSTDTQYF. The DNA for the CDR3 is TGTGCCAGCAGTTTTCAGGGGAGCACAGATACGCAGTATTTT.